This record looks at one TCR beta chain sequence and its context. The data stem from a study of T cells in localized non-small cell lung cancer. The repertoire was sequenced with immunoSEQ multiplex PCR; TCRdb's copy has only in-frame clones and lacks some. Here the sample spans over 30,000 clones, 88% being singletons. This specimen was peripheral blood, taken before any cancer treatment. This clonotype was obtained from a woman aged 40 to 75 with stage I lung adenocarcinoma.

The CDR3 DNA reads TGTGCCAGCAGCTACAAAAACCTGACTAGCGGGAGACGGGGCTACGAGCAGTACTTC. This translates into CASSYKNLTSGRRGYEQYF. The V and J genes are TRBV7-3 and TRBJ2-7; 12 nucleotides agree with TRBD2. This CDR3 spans 19 amino acids. Per germline, CDR1 SGHTA and CDR2 FQGTGA. V shed 4 bases, J shed 3 bases, and the junction held 16 bases outside the gene matches.